This T cell receptor (beta chain) was recorded in a study of blood T cell repertoires in COVID-19. Using immunoSEQ multiplex PCR, the repertoire was profiled, and TCRdb retains in-frame clones only, with some absent. The table lists roughly 160,000 clones, approximately 90% of them singletons, with approximately 10% in the top ten. This CDR3 region has 11 residues. The V end lost 6 bases, the J end lost 3 bases, and 8 bases lay between the germline ends. Germline CDR1 and CDR2: DFQATT and SNEGSKA (reference sequence). The sequence came from a woman in her sixties or seventies with COVID-19, enrolled during active disease. The chain is built from TRBV20-1 and TRBJ1-2; possibly TRBD1 for D (5 bases). The specimen was peripheral blood. The chain's CDR3 is CSAGLDYGYTF. In DNA, the CDR3 is TGCAGTGCGGGGCTGGACTATGGCTACACCTTC.